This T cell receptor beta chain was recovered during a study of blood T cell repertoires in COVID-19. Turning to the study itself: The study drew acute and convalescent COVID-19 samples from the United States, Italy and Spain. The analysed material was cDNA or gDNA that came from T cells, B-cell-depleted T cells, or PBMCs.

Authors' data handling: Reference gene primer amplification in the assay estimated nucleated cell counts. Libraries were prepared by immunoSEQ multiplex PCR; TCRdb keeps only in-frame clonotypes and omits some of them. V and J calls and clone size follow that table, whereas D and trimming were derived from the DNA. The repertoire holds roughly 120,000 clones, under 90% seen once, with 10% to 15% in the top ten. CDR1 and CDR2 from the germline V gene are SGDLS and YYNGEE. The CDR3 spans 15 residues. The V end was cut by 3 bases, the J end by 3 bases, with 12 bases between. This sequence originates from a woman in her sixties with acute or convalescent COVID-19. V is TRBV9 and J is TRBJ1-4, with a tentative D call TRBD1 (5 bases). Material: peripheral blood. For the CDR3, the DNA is TGTGCCAGCAGCGGTGACGGGGGGGCTAATGAAAAACTGTTTTTT. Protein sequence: CASSGDGGANEKLFF. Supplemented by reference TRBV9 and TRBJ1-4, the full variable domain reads DSGVTQTPKHLITATGQRVTLRCSPRSGDLSVYWYQQSLDQGLQFLIQYYNGEERAKGNILERFSAQQFPDLHSELNLSSLELGDSALYFCASSGDGGANEKLFFGSGTQLSVL.